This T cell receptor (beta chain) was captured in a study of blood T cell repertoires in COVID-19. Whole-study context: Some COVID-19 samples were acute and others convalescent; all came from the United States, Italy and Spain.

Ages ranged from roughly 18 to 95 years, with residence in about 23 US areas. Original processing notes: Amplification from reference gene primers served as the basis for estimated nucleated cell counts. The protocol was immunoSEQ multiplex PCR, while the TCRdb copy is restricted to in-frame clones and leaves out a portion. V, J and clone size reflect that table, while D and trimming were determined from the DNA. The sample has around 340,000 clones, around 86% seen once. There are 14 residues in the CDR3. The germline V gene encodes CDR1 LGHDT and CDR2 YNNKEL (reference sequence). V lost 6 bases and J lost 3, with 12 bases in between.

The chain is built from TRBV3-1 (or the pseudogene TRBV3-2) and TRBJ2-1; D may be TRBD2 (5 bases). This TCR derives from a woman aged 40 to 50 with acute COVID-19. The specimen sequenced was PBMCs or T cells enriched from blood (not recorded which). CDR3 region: CASRRGFSYNEQFF. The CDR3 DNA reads TGTGCCAGCAGGCGAGGGTTTAGCTACAATGAGCAGTTCTTC.